The rows below give T cell receptor beta chains drawn from one sample of a study of vaccination effects on CD4 cells after COVID-19. Libraries were prepared by immunoSEQ multiplex PCR; TCRdb keeps only in-frame clonotypes and omits some of them. Seen here are 25,000 to 30,000 clones, around three fifths observed once, and the top ten hold around a tenth. Their recognized antigens are unknown. Sequences were derived from CD4+ T cells from PBMCs cultured without peptide, sampled before COVID-19 vaccination. The receptors derive from a human donor who received a COVID-19 vaccine. The conserved cysteine and the conserved F or W are not part of the CDR3 here. D genes are given only for firm matches. Clone size appears in some rows only: once, few, many, or a class for an expanded clone.

15,TRBD2,TRBV6-2/TRBV6-3,-,ASSYRTSGEDSYEQY
14,TRBD1,TRBV4-1,-,ASSQPGQQTNYGYT
12,TRBD1,TRBV24-1,few,ATSDDGEQGKQY
12,-,TRBV3-1/TRBV3-2,-,ASSLGQLDYGYT
11,-,TRBV6-9,-,ASTRGGADTQY
16,-,TRBV4-1,once,ASSQERDPVPWGEEQY
13,-,TRBV4-1,few,ASSHGGTSNQPQH
13,-,TRBV7-2,-,ASSLVGELGNEQF
11,TRBD2,TRBV29-1,-,SVGLAGGDTQY
13,-,TRBV7-8,few,ASSTQGGTTGEQY
13,-,TRBV29-1,-,SVNPGTTQYNEQF
13,-,TRBV5-4,-,ASSLWGLAKNIQY
16,-,TRBV5-4,-,ASSLFDRPKSSYNEQF
16,TRBD2,TRBV11-2,-,ASSFGLLAGGLQETQY
13,-,TRBV5-1,-,ASSLFTGGSNGYT
17,TRBD1,TRBV5-1,few,ASSSQWTVTGARNSPLH
10,-,TRBV3-1/TRBV3-2,-,ASSQRVTEAF
11,-,TRBV11-3,few,ASSSSSPNEQF
11,-,TRBV15,-,ATSRPNNQPQH
12,-,TRBV5-1,-,ASRGEATNEKLF
9,-,TRBV20-1,-,SARDSPEAF
9,-,TRBV6-1,-,ASSDGYEQY
13,TRBD1,TRBV27,-,ASSAGTGGQETQY
12,-,TRBV2,-,ASSTQGTNYGYT
12,-,TRBV6-5,-,ASSPGGWEYGYT
15,TRBD2,TRBV7-8,-,ASSRAVASGTLYEQY
11,-,TRBV7-9,few,ASSLAANYGYT
13,TRBD2,TRBV10-1,medium-sized,ASSEYRLALLMQF
14,TRBD1,TRBV7-2,-,ASSLGGGISYNEQF
12,TRBD2,TRBV6-4,-,ASRRTSDPYEQY
10,-,TRBV5-1,-,ASNAETDTQY
11,TRBD1,TRBV7-2,-,ASSRDRQETQY
12,-,TRBV7-2,-,ASSFGGGEETQY
14,-,TRBV5-1,few,ASSLAGQPENYGYT
13,-,TRBV14,few,ASSPEDRLNQPQH
13,-,TRBV7-9,-,ASSPLALGGYGYT
13,TRBD1,TRBV4-2,-,ASSQGPGQGAKNT
10,-,TRBV28,-,ASSLVQETQY
17,-,TRBV4-1,-,ASSQTRRKTGSSYNEQF
12,-,TRBV2,-,ASNRDMGPSEQY
11,-,TRBV5-1,-,ASSLGTDYEAF
12,-,TRBV25-1,-,ATSDPPTAYEQY
11,-,TRBV30,-,AWSGGPQETQY
11,-,TRBV10-1,-,ASRVRANTEAF
13,-,TRBV4-1,once,ASSQDTGSPYEQY
14,-,TRBV25-1,-,ASSELLGRGREKLF
10,-,TRBV7-9,-,ASSFIVRELF
12,TRBD1,TRBV7-2,once,ASSLSGTAGTQY
14,TRBD1,TRBV7-9,-,ASSFLRTGVGGEQF
14,-,TRBV2,-,ASSAFFGASTGELF
12,TRBD1,TRBV28,-,ASSQGTGRAGYT
11,TRBD2,TRBV19,-,ASNVGLAAQQF
17,TRBD2,TRBV14,-,ASSQDPAGGPRYTDTQY
13,-,TRBV7-8,-,ASSPRRTISYEQY
16,TRBD1,TRBV10-1,-,ASSDSGTAYATNEKLF
12,-,TRBV29-1,few,SVDSFIGIDEQF
12,-,TRBV7-8,once,ASSPRQESNEQF
11,-,TRBV19,-,ASSTAQSYEQY
13,TRBD2,TRBV4-1,few,ASSTGLAFSTEQF
11,-,TRBV11-3,few,ASSLTGSDEQY